This entry lists 19 T cell receptor beta chains sequenced from one sample in a study of CD8 T cells in Susac syndrome. With random hexamers, reverse transcription was performed on roughly 0.45 to 1 ug of RNA. TCRdb called the immunoSEQ multiplex PCR reads again in MiXCR, with one record for every CDR3 protein. Here the sample spans approximately 160,000 distinct CDR3 sequences, 93% being singletons. The sample consisted of CD4+ T cells from PBMCs. The receptors were sampled from a human donor in good health.

The chain combines TRBV9 with TRBJ1-2; 9 bases map to TRBD1. The CDR3 contains 15 residues. Germline V gene lookup returns CDR1 SGDLS and CDR2 YYNGEE. V was clipped by 0 bases and J by 7 bases; unmatched bases: 7. The chain's CDR3 is CASSVDPGQGGGYTF. The CDR3 coding sequence is TGTGCCAGCAGCGTAGATCCGGGACAGGGTGGTGGCTACACCTTC.

The J gene is TRBJ2-1, the V gene TRBV13; D is perhaps TRBD2 (5 bases). V was pared by 5 bases and J by 9 bases, with 20 bases between. Germline CDR1 and CDR2: PRHDT and FYEKMQ (reference sequence). The CDR3 covers 15 residues. This chain's CDR3 is CASSPRASKVSEQFF. The CDR3 DNA sequence: TGTGCCAGCAGCCCAAGGGCTAGCAAGGTCAGTGAGCAGTTCTTC.

This rearrangement joins TRBV6-5 to TRBJ1-1; TRBD1 matches at 7 bases. CDR1 MNHEY and CDR2 SVGAGI come from the germline V gene. The CDR3 length is 13 residues. The ends lost 5 bases at V and 8 bases at J; junction bases unmatched: 8. CDR3 amino acids: CASSLTTGYEAFF. The CDR3 DNA reads TGTGCCAGCAGTCTCACGACAGGGTACGAAGCTTTCTTT.

This clonotype has just one count. The V call is TRBV6-1, the J call TRBJ1-1; D uncertain. CDR3 length: 19 amino acids. Germline loops: CDR1 MNHNS, CDR2 SASEGT. The V end was cut by 7 bases, the J end by 1 base, with 28 bases between. The CDR3 region is CASTDFRGSFHTRNTEAFF. DNA of the CDR3: TGTGCCAGCACCGACTTCCGAGGCTCCTTTCACACCAGGAACACTGAAGCTTTCTTT.

The chain carries TRBV3-1 and TRBJ2-4; D might be TRBD2 (6 bases). CDR3 length equals 14 residues. Between the trimmed V and J ends, which lost 3 bases and 2 bases, there was a span of 8 bases. Germline V gives CDR1 LGHDT, CDR2 YNNKEL (reference sequence). The CDR3 sequence is CASSHGGSKNIQYF. The DNA of the CDR3 is TGTGCCAGCAGCCATGGAGGGTCCAAAAACATTCAGTACTTC.

The chain uses TRBV7-6 and TRBJ1-3; no reliable D call. Germline V gene lookup returns CDR1 SGHVS and CDR2 FNYEAQ. V was pared by 5 bases and J by 0 bases, with 11 bases between. The CDR3 covers 15 residues. DNA of the CDR3: TGTGCCAGCAGCACGAGGCCTAGCTCTGGAAACACCATATATTTT. Its translation is CASSTRPSSGNTIYF.

CDR3 sequence reads: CASTWGTTTTGELFF. The CDR3 coding sequence is TGTGCCAGCACCTGGGGGACTACTACCACCGGGGAGCTGTTTTTT. The J gene is TRBJ2-2, the V gene TRBV12-3 or TRBV12-4; 7 positions agree with TRBD2. V was clipped by 7 bases and J by 4 bases; unmatched bases: 9. The CDR3 runs to 15 residues.

The rearrangement joins TRBV4-1 to TRBJ1-2; D remains unclear. From germline, CDR1 is MGHRA and CDR2 YSYEKL. With 4 bases removed from V and 4 bases from J, the gap between germline ends came to 7 bases. CDR3 size: 12 residues. DNA of the CDR3: TGCGCCAGCAGCCCCTTCGGCTATGGCTACACCTTC. Translating it yields CASSPFGYGYTF.

The chain has TRBV7-2 and TRBJ1-2, with 9 bases fitting TRBD1. V lost 4 bases, J lost 4 bases, and 4 bases stayed unmatched. This CDR3 spans 14 amino acids. From germline, CDR1 is SGHTA and CDR2 FQGNSA. The CDR3 sequence: CASSSQGQGYGYTF. CDR3 nucleotide sequence: TGTGCCAGCAGCTCCCAGGGACAGGGCTATGGCTACACCTTC.

This sequence joins TRBV7-9 and TRBJ1-1; the match to TRBD1 covers 8 bases. CDR3 length: 15 residues. Germline assignment: CDR1 SEHNR and CDR2 FQNEAQ (reference sequence). The junction had 3 bases not matched to a gene; V was cut back by 3 bases and J by 0 bases. As DNA, the CDR3 is TGTGCCAGCAGCTTCCGGGACAGGATGAACACTGAAGCTTTCTTT. Translated: CASSFRDRMNTEAFF.

The genes are TRBV4-1 and TRBJ1-5; D ambiguous. The ends were cut back, 0 bases at V and 6 bases at J, with 9 bases in the middle. This CDR3 is 14 amino acids long. Germline CDR1 is MGHRA and CDR2 is YSYEKL. The CDR3 nucleotides are TGCGCCAGCAGCCAAGATTGGTCTGGTCAGCCCCAGCATTTT. As protein: CASSQDWSGQPQHF.

This clonotype came up once. The chain uses TRBV2 and TRBJ1-5; no clear D. Germline V gene data show CDR1 as SNHLY and CDR2 as FYNNEI. CDR3 length equals 15 residues. V was trimmed by 7 bases and J by 4 bases, leaving 17 bases between them. As DNA, the CDR3 is TGTGCCAGCAAGGAGTTGGGGAGCCAGAATCAGCCCCAGCATTTT. Translated: CASKELGSQNQPQHF.

This CDR3 is CSVEAQGAGGYTF. CDR3 DNA: TGCAGCGTTGAAGCCCAGGGAGCGGGCGGCTACACCTTC. The V gene is TRBV29-1, the J gene TRBJ1-2; TRBD1 might be the D (5 bases). Germline assignment: CDR1 SQVTM and CDR2 ANQGSEA. The CDR3 runs 13 residues. Trimming removed 1 base from V and 8 bases from J, with 14 bases in between.

CDR3 in amino acids: CASSIIGRTGGGYTF. CDR3 nucleotides: TGCGCCAGCAGCATAATAGGACGGACAGGAGGGGGCTACACCTTC. This chain uses TRBV5-1 with TRBJ1-2; 7 bases agree with TRBD1. The CDR3 is 15 residues long. The junction had 14 bases not matched to a gene; V was cut back by 4 bases and J by 8 bases. CDR1 is SGHRS and CDR2 is YFSETQ in the germline V gene.

The chain joins TRBV7-3 to TRBJ2-7; D unresolved. Per germline, CDR1 SGHTA and CDR2 FQGTGA. Trimming pared 1 base from V and 1 base from J, leaving 8 bases between. The length of the CDR3 is 14 residues. This CDR3 reads CASSLMGGSYEQYF. Written as DNA, the CDR3 is TGTGCCAGCAGCTTAATGGGCGGATCCTACGAGCAGTACTTC.

CDR3 amino acids: CSALGAGAYEQYF. CDR3 sequence (DNA): TGCAGTGCTCTAGGGGCAGGGGCCTACGAGCAGTACTTC. The V and J genes are TRBV20-1 and TRBJ2-7, with D possibly TRBD1 on 6 matching bases. This CDR3 has 13 residues. V was cut by 5 bases and J by 2 bases, with 13 bases left in between. CDR1 and CDR2 (germline): DFQATT, SNEGSKA (reference sequence).

The rearrangement uses TRBV2 and TRBJ1-2; 8 bases fit TRBD1. The V and J ends lost 4 bases and 8 bases, in that order; junction bases with no gene match: 9. The CDR3 runs 14 residues. Germline values: CDR1 SNHLY, CDR2 FYNNEI. CDR3 loop: CASSARQGNNGYTF. The CDR3 DNA follows: TGTGCCAGCAGTGCGAGACAGGGGAATAACGGCTACACCTTC.

In its sample, this clonotype was seen once. This chain uses TRBV10-3 with TRBJ2-3, with TRBD2 identical over 9 bases. After removal of 8 bases from V and 1 base from J, the junction contained 1 base not matched to a gene. Germline loops: CDR1 ENHRY, CDR2 SYGVKD. This CDR3 has 13 amino acids. DNA for the CDR3: TGTGCCATCGGCGGGGGGGGCACAGATACGCAGTATTTT. Residues: CAIGGGGTDTQYF.

V is TRBV7-9 and J is TRBJ1-5; no definite D call. Per germline, CDR1 SEHNR and CDR2 FQNEAQ (reference sequence). The CDR3 is 14 residues long. The V and J ends lost 3 bases and 0 bases respectively, with 6 bases between them. CDR3 amino acids: CASSFSSSNQPQHF. In DNA, the CDR3 is TGTGCCAGCAGCTTCTCCAGTAGCAATCAGCCCCAGCATTTT.